This TCR beta chain was sequenced in a study of yellow fever vaccine responses in identical twins. V was cut by 4 bases and J by 3 bases, with 19 bases left in between. CDR3 length equals 16 residues. Per germline, CDR1 SGHAT and CDR2 FQNNGV. This clonotype was seen only a few times. MiXCR was run by TCRdb on the RT-PCR reads, yielding one entry per CDR3 protein. The sample gives roughly 18,000 distinct CDR3 sequences, roughly three fifths of which show up once; roughly 8% is in the top ten. The sequenced sample was T cells from blood (PBMCs), unsorted or a sorted subset (not recorded which), obtained before or after yellow fever vaccination (not recorded which). This chain links TRBV11-2 with TRBJ2-7; D is possibly TRBD2 (6 bases). The sequence derives from a woman in her late teens or twenties who received the yellow fever vaccine. The CDR3: CASSSNLHGSFYEQYF. The CDR3 coding sequence is TGTGCCAGCAGCTCCAACCTTCACGGGAGCTTCTACGAGCAGTACTTC.